The present TCR beta chain was sequenced within a study of T cell responses to AZD1222 COVID-19 vaccine. Whole-study findings and limits: Sampled repertoires all dated from after the peak T cell response.

TCRdb's table, derived via immunoSEQ multiplex PCR, lists solely in-frame clones and lacks some. The table lists about 61,000 clones, about four fifths of them singletons. The germline CDR1 and CDR2 sequences are SGHVS and FNYEAQ. The CDR3 is 16 residues long. V gave up 3 bases and J gave up 3 bases; unmatched junction bases: 10. A remark on this clone: Its specificity is unknown.

The sequenced sample was peripheral blood, obtained 28 days after the second AZD1222 dose. This TCR was sampled from an adult who received the AZD1222 COVID-19 vaccine. V is TRBV7-6 and J is TRBJ2-7, with 8 nucleotides matching TRBD2. This chain's CDR3 is CASSFGPAGAVYEQYF. For the CDR3, the DNA is TGTGCCAGCAGCTTTGGACCAGCGGGAGCAGTCTACGAGCAGTACTTC.